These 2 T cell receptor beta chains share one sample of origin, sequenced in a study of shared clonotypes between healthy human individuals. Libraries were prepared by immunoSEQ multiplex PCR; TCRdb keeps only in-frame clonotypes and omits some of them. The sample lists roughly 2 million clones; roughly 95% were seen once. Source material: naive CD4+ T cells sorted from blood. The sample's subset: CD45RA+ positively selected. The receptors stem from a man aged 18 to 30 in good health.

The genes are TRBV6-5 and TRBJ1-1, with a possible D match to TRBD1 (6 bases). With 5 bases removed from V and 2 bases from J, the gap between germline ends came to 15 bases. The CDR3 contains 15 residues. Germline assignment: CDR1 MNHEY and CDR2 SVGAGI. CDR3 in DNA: TGTGCCAGCAGTCACCGACAGGAATCTAACACTGAAGCTTTCTTT. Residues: CASSHRQESNTEAFF.

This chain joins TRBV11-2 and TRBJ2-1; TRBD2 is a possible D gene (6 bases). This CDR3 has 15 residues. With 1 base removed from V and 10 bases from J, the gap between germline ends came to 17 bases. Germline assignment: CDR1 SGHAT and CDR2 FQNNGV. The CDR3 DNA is TGTGCCAGCAGCTTAGTAGGCGGGCGGGGCGACGAGCAGTTCTTC. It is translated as CASSLVGGRGDEQFF. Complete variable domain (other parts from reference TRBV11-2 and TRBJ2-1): EAGVAQSPRYKIIEKRQSVAFWCNPISGHATLYWYQQILGQGPKLLIQFQNNGVVDDSQLPKDRFSAERLKGVDSTLKIQPAKLEDSAVYLCASSLVGGRGDEQFFGPGTRLTVL.